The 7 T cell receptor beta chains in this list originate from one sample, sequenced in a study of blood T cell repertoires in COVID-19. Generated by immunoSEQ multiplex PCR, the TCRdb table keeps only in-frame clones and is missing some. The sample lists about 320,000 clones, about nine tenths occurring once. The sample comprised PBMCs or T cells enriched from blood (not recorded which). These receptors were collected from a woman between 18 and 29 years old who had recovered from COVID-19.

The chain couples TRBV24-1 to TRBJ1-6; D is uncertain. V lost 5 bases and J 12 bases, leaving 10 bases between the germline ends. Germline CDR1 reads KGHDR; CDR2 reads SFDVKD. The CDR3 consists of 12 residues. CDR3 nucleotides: TGTGCCACCAGTGGGACTCGGGGACCCCTCCACTTT. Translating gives CATSGTRGPLHF.

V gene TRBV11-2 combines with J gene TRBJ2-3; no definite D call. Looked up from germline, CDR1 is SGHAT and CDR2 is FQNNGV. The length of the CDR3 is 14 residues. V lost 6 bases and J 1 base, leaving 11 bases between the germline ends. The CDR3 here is CASRINEGTDTQYF. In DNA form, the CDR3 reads TGTGCCAGCAGGATAAACGAGGGCACAGATACGCAGTATTTT.

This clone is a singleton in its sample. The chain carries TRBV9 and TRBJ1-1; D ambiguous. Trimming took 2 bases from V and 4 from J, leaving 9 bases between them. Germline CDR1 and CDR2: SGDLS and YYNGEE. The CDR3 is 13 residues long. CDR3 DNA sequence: TGTGCCAGCAGCGTCGGAGTCCGCACTGAAGCTTTCTTT. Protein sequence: CASSVGVRTEAFF. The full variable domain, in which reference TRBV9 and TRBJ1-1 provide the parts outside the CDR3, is DSGVTQTPKHLITATGQRVTLRCSPRSGDLSVYWYQQSLDQGLQFLIQYYNGEERAKGNILERFSAQQFPDLHSELNLSSLELGDSALYFCASSVGVRTEAFFGQGTRLTVV.

The CDR3 DNA is TGTGCCAGCAGCGTAGACCAGGGGGGTACCTACGAGCAGTACTTC. Translating it yields CASSVDQGGTYEQYF. J is TRBJ2-7 and V is TRBV9, with a weak D call TRBD1 (7 bases). V was pared by 0 bases and J by 2 bases, with 12 bases between. The CDR3 loop spans 15 amino acids. Germline assignment: CDR1 SGDLS and CDR2 YYNGEE.

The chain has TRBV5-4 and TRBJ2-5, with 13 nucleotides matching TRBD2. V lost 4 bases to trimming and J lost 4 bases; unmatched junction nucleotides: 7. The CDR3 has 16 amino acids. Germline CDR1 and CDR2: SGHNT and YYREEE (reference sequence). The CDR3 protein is CASSTGLAGAGETQYF. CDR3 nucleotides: TGTGCCAGCAGCACAGGACTAGCGGGAGCTGGAGAGACCCAGTACTTC.

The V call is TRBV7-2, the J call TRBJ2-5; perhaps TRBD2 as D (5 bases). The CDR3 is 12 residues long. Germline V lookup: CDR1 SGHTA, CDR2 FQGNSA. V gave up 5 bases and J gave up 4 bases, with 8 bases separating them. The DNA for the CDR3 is TGTGCCAGCAGCGAAGGGAGAGAGACCCAGTACTTC. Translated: CASSEGRETQYF.

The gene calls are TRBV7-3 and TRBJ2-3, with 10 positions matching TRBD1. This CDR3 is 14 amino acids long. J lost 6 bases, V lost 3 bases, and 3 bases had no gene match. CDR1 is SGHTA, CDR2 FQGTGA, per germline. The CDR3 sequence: CASSFGQGGDTQYF. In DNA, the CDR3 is TGTGCCAGCAGCTTCGGACAGGGGGGTGATACGCAGTATTTT.